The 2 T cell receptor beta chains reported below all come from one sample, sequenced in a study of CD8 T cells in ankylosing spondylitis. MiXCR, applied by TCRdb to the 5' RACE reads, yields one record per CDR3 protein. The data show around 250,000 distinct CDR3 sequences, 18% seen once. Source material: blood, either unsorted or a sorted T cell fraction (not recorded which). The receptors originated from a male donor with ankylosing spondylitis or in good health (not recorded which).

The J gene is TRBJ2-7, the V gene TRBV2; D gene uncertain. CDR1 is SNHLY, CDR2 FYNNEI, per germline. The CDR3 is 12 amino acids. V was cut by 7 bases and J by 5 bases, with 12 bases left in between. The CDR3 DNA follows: TGTGCCAGCATCGTGGTTCCCCACGAGCAGTACTTC. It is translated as CASIVVPHEQYF.

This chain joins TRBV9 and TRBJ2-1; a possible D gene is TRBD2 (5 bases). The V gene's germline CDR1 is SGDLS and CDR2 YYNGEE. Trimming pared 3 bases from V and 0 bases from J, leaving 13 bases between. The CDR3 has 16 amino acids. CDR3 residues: CASSATTGSSYNEQFF. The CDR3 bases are TGTGCCAGCAGCGCAACAACGGGGAGCTCCTACAATGAGCAGTTCTTC. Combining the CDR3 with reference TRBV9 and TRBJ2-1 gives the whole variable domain DSGVTQTPKHLITATGQRVTLRCSPRSGDLSVYWYQQSLDQGLQFLIQYYNGEERAKGNILERFSAQQFPDLHSELNLSSLELGDSALYFCASSATTGSSYNEQFFGPGTRLTVL.